The source of this T cell receptor beta chain is a study of cytomegalovirus exposure and HLA in healthy donors. Study-level findings and limits: Later on, a genetic analysis was performed. It linked a missense variant in DCLRE1C with V- and J-gene trimming of TCR beta. Segments of the TCR beta V type were, in most cases, productive about 90% or about 30% of the time in an earlier analysis.

PCR primers comprised 60 Vbeta and 13 Jbeta primers. The protocol was immunoSEQ multiplex PCR, while the TCRdb copy is restricted to in-frame clones and leaves out a portion. The sample features roughly 70,000 clones, with 2.5% to 3% in its top ten. As for this clone: No antigen is known for it.

Germline CDR1 reads LNHNV; CDR2 reads YYDKDF (reference sequence). Trimming took 3 bases from V and 0 from J; bases not matched to a gene: 8. This CDR3 has 18 amino acids. This TCR came from a man between 35 and 55 years old in good health and CMV-seronegative. The chain employs TRBV15 and TRBJ1-5, with 10 bases identical to TRBD1. Material: PBMCs. The CDR3 sequence: CATSRGDRGFYSNQPQHF. The CDR3 DNA reads as TGTGCCACCAGCAGGGGGGACAGGGGTTTCTATAGCAATCAGCCCCAGCATTTT. Based on the CDR3 plus reference TRBV15 and TRBJ1-5, the full variable domain is DAMVIQNPRYQVTQFGKPVTLSCSQTLNHNVMYWYQQKSSQAPKLLFHYYDKDFNNEADTPDNFQSRRPNTSFCFLDIRSPGLGDTAMYLCATSRGDRGFYSNQPQHFGDGTRLSIL.